The T cell receptor beta chain described here comes from a study of shared clonotypes between healthy human individuals (dated by TCRdb to the early 2020s). In terms of the full investigation: The cohort included three men and a couple of women between 18 and 49 years of age. For each donor, three plates each were used for CD4 naive and CD4 memory, two plates were used for CD8 naive, and one plate was used for CD8 memory. The study deeply sequenced blood TCR repertoires of five healthy adults to estimate repertoire size and the extent of clonotype sharing between individuals. To increase sequencing depth and limit assay-specific biases, different laboratories used diverse techniques to prepare libraries and sequence TCR repertoires. Between about 0.85 and 10 billion PBMCs per donor were obtained by leukapheresis.

The research as a whole found: Pairwise subsampling indicated that sequencing depth was expected to affect the degree of clonotype sharing among donors. Because the study included a small number of donors, the genetic and exposure-history diversity represented was limited. Compared with non-shared clonotypes, the clonotypes found in all four sorted-subset donors had higher generation probabilities. Naive subsets generally had larger estimated clonotype richness than memory subsets did. When a handful of donors were compared, the shared fraction of clonotypes was roughly 4.8% for naive CD4, about 4% for naive CD8, more than 2% for memory CD4, and roughly 0.43% for memory CD8. Even with the large sequencing depth, rarefaction of the sorted-subset datasets indicated that sequencing was incomplete. Sampling was limited to blood, and TCR repertoires in tissue likely differ from TCR repertoires in blood.

In the case of this clone: The antigen this receptor binds is unknown. Base qualities are not at hand, and no much larger clone is one base apart. This sample also contains other DNA sequences that code for the same CDR3.

V is clipped by 1 base and J by 4 bases, and the sequence between their germline boundaries is 5 bases long. Based on the germline V gene, the CDR1 and CDR2 sequences are SGHAT and FQNNGV. The CDR3 runs 12 residues from the cysteine to the phenylalanine. Only CDR3 DNA remains: 36 bases, in frame from the first base. The donors were healthy, HIV-negative adults who had no recently reported acute infections or vaccinations. Every donor was a Caucasian adult residing in Nashville, Tennessee, USA. CD4+ T cells were enriched by magnetic negative selection, after which naive cells were positively selected on CD45RA and the negative fraction was taken as the memory subset. After blood collection by leukapheresis, PBMCs were isolated using Ficoll-Histopaque density gradient centrifugation and then cryopreserved in the vapor phase of liquid nitrogen. Purity and quantity of every magnetically sorted T cell population were checked by analytical flow cytometry. Genomic DNA was isolated from each sorted fraction and quantified by UV absorbance on a Nanodrop 2000c.

Using the deep immunoSEQ assay, TCR CDR3 regions were amplified from genomic DNA by multiplex PCR. Extracted genomic DNA from each cell subset was distributed evenly across all wells of several immunoSEQ 96-well plates, and each plate was treated as a replicate. For sorted subsets, about 210 ng of genomic DNA, equivalent to 30,000 or so T cell genomes, went into each replicate PCR. Purified libraries were quantified with a Qubit 3.0 fluorometer, sized on a Bioanalyzer 2100, and re-quantified with the KAPA Library Quantification kit. A separate single-read 150-cycle Illumina NextSeq 550 flow cell was used to sequence each immunoSEQ 96-well plate. On the study's bioinformatics: Because the immunoSEQ output held only junctional sequences and lacked quality scores, the filtering could not match the filtering applied to full-length reads. Sequences were annotated with PyIR, a Python wrapper for IgBLAST v1.9, and V/J genes and CDR3 were assigned using IMGT germline references. Any read was removed if the V/J assignment was weak (E-value above 1e-6), the CDR3 was missing, or the read contained stop codons, out-of-frame junctions, or ambiguous translated residues. V3J clonotypes were defined as sequences sharing an identical inferred V gene, J gene, and CDR3 amino acid sequence. To compute the percentage overlap between repertoires, the number of shared unique clonotypes was divided by the size of the smaller repertoire. RTK rarefaction, the Chao1 estimator, and Recon v2.1 estimates of unobserved clonotypes were used to assess repertoire richness. OLGA was used to compute generation probabilities for all TCRbeta clonotypes that the gDNA method yielded from a handful of donors. The table was pulled from immuneACCESS by TCRdb, which kept in-frame rearrangements only. Such tables lose some clones; where checked, under half of the loss comes from unresolved V genes, and the rest has no known cause. That table is the source of V, J and clone size, and D and trimming were worked out from the DNA. The sample profile shows about 980,000 clones; 76% of them were found once. The ten top clones hold over 1.3% of the sample.

The sequence was obtained from a man aged 18 to 29 in good health. The sample was memory CD4+ T cells sorted from blood. In light of the paper, this sample's cell subset or site label describes: CD45RA-negative fraction. The chain was built from TRBV11-2 and TRBJ2-7, with the D gene not clear enough to name. The encoded CDR3 is CASSLAGYEQYF. Read as DNA, the sequence is TGTGCCAGCAGCTTAGCGGGTTACGAGCAGTACTTC.